The entry that follows covers one TCR beta chain sequence. Its antigen remains unknown. The entry originates in a study of T cell repertoires in cytomegalovirus infection. Per the germline V gene, CDR1 is DFQATT and CDR2 is SNEGSKA (reference sequence). The CDR3 runs to 14 residues. The ends were cut back, 6 bases at V and 8 bases at J, with 20 bases in the middle. TCRdb re-called the reads through MiXCR, storing one row per CDR3 protein. This sample yields tens of thousands of distinct CDR3 sequences, of which about 44% are seen a single time; approximately 95% belongs to the top ten. The chain recombines TRBV20-1 with TRBJ2-1; D possibly corresponds to TRBD1 (8 bases). Sample: CD8+ T cells from cultured PBMCs, taken from culture after CMV antigen stimulation. The source of this sequence is a human donor in good health (CMV status not recorded). Some clones in this sample may be carry-over from other donors' samples. CDR3 region: CSADTGGAYDEQFF. The CDR3 DNA reads TGCAGTGCCGACACAGGGGGGGCCTATGATGAGCAGTTCTTC.